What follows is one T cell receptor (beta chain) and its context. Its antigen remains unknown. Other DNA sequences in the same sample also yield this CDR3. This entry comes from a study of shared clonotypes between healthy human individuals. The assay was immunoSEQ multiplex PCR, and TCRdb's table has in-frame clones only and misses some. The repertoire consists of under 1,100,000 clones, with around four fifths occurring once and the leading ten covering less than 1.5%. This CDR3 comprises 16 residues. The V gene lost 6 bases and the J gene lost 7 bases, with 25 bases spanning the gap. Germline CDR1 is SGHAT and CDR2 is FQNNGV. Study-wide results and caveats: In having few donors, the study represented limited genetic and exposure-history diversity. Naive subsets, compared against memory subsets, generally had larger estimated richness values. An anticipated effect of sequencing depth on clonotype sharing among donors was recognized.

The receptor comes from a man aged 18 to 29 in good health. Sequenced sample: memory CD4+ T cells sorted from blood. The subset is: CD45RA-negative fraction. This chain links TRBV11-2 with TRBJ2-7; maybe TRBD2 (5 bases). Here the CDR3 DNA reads TGTGCCAGCAGACTCTTCCGGACTCTCCTCTTCTATGAGCAGTACTTC. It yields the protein CASRLFRTLLFYEQYF.